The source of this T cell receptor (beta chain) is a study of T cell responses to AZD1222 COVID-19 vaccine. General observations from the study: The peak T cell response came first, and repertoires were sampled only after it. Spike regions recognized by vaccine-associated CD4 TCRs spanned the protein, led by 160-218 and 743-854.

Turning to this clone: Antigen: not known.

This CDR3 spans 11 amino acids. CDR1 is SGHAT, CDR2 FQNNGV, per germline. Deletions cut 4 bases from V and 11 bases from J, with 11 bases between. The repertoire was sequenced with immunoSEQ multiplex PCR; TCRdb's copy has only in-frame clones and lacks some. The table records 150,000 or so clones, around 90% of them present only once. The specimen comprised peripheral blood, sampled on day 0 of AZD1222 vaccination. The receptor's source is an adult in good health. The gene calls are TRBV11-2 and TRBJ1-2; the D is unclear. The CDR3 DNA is TGTGCCAGCAGCTCCTTCTCTGCTTACACCTTC. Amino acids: CASSSFSAYTF. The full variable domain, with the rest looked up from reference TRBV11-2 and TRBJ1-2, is EAGVAQSPRYKIIEKRQSVAFWCNPISGHATLYWYQQILGQGPKLLIQFQNNGVVDDSQLPKDRFSAERLKGVDSTLKIQPAKLEDSAVYLCASSSFSAYTFGSGTRLTVV.